This T cell receptor (beta chain) was captured in a study of blood T cell repertoires in COVID-19. Study background: Researchers got acute and convalescent COVID-19 samples from the United States, Italy and Spain. The cDNA or gDNA used as material had been derived from T cells, B-cell-depleted T cells, or PBMCs.

Sequencing used immunoSEQ multiplex PCR; TCRdb keeps in-frame clones, though not all of them. Here the sample spans some 45,000 clones, approximately 80% being singletons. The V and J ends lost 4 bases and 0 bases respectively, with 17 bases between them. The CDR3 extends over 17 amino acids. Germline V gene data show CDR1 as SGHDT and CDR2 as YYEEEE. This receptor was identified in a woman aged 55-69 years with acute or convalescent COVID-19. Sample: peripheral blood. The chain couples TRBV5-6 to TRBJ1-3; D not certain. Here the CDR3 reads CASSTLKQKSSGNTIYF. DNA of the CDR3: TGTGCCAGCAGCACCTTAAAACAGAAAAGCTCTGGAAACACCATATATTTT.